This note documents a single T cell receptor beta chain sequence. This record belongs to a study of early T cells in non-severe SARS-CoV-2 infection. The CDR3 spans 15 residues. V lost 5 bases and J lost 7, with 20 bases in between. CDR1 KGHDR and CDR2 SFDVKD come from the germline V gene. In TCRdb, the 5' RACE reads were re-called with MiXCR into one record per CDR3 protein. The sample carries about 20,000 distinct CDR3 sequences, less than 5% recorded once. The chain employs TRBV24-1 and TRBJ2-7; D not certain. The sample taken for sequencing was whole blood. This sequence originates from an adult who was a healthcare worker with PCR-confirmed SARS-CoV-2 infection or an uninfected control (not recorded which). The CDR3 bases are TGTGCCACCAGTGCCCCATCGGGCGGTCGATTTGAGCAGTACTTC. Translation: CATSAPSGGRFEQYF.